The 18 T cell receptor beta chains below were found in one sample sequenced in a study of CD8+ T cells in alopecia areata. It was cDNA, reverse transcribed from extracted RNA, that served as the sequencing template. Repertoires were generated with immunoSEQ multiplex PCR, while TCRdb's copy carries only in-frame clones and drops some. The repertoire consists of about 150,000 clones, with about 87% occurring once and the leading ten covering more than 13%. The sequencing used CD8+ T cells sorted from blood, collected at week 0. The receptors derive from a human donor with alopecia areata.

The chain recombines TRBV4-1 with TRBJ2-2; possible D gene TRBD2, 5 bases. Germline CDR1 reads MGHRA; CDR2 reads YSYEKL. V was trimmed by 1 base and J by 5 bases, leaving 17 bases between them. The CDR3 spans 17 residues. CDR3: CASSQGETLDDTGELFF. In DNA, the CDR3 is TGCGCCAGCAGCCAAGGGGAGACTCTGGATGATACCGGGGAGCTGTTTTTT.

The J gene is TRBJ2-1, the V gene TRBV29-1, with 8 bases matching TRBD2. Germline lookup yields CDR1 SQVTM and CDR2 ANQGSEA. The CDR3 extends over 16 amino acids. V lost 0 bases and J lost 4; bases outside the gene matches: 8. The CDR3 loop is CSVEEVETSEYNEQFF. The CDR3 DNA follows: TGCAGCGTTGAAGAGGTTGAGACTAGCGAATACAATGAGCAGTTCTTC.

Only one count was recorded for this clone. This chain joins TRBV9 and TRBJ2-5; tentatively, D is TRBD1 (5 bases). Between the trimmed V and J ends, which lost 1 base and 3 bases, there was a span of 7 bases. Germline assignment: CDR1 SGDLS and CDR2 YYNGEE. This CDR3 is built from 13 residues. As DNA, the CDR3 is TGTGCCAGCAGCGTATGGGGCGAAGAGACCCAGTACTTC. It translates to CASSVWGEETQYF.

The chain combines TRBV7-9 with TRBJ2-7; weak D call: TRBD2 (6 bases). Trimming removed 5 bases from V and 12 bases from J, with 17 bases in between. The CDR3 runs to 12 residues. Germline CDR1 SEHNR, CDR2 FQNEAQ (reference sequence). CDR3 sequence (DNA): TGTGCCAGCAGCCACACTCCGGGGGAACCGTACTTC. It codes for CASSHTPGEPYF. Combining the CDR3 with reference TRBV7-9 and TRBJ2-7 gives the whole variable domain DTGVSQNPRHKITKRGQNVTFRCDPISEHNRLYWYRQTLGQGPEFLTYFQNEAQLEKSRLLSDRFSAERPKGSFSTLEIQRTEQGDSAMYLCASSHTPGEPYFGPGTRLTVT.

The chain links TRBV11-2 to TRBJ2-7; D uncertain. The CDR3 runs 14 residues. With 1 base removed from V and 2 bases from J, the gap between germline ends came to 9 bases. CDR1 SGHAT and CDR2 FQNNGV come from the germline V gene. The CDR3 loop is CASSLGTVTYEQYF. CDR3 coding DNA: TGTGCCAGCAGCTTAGGGACGGTCACCTACGAGCAGTACTTC.

The genes are TRBV2 and TRBJ2-5; D unresolved. The CDR3 runs to 13 residues. Germline CDR1 SNHLY, CDR2 FYNNEI. V dropped 2 bases and J dropped 5 bases, with 9 bases sitting between them. In DNA form, the CDR3 reads TGTGCCAGCAGTGAATTCCAGGCGGAGACCCAGTACTTC. This sequence encodes CASSEFQAETQYF.

Comment on this clone: A junction end diverges from the germline sequence, so it may reflect a read error. The V call is TRBV5-1, the J call TRBJ2-7; D perhaps matches TRBD1 (6 bases). CDR1 is SGHRS and CDR2 is YFSETQ in the germline V gene. This CDR3 is built from 13 residues. The CDR3 protein is CASNLGAGFEQYF. CDR3 DNA sequence: TGCGCCAGCAACTTGGGGGCAGGGTTCGAGCAGTACTTC.

This clone showed up just once. The chain has TRBV30 and TRBJ1-2; D unclear. Germline V gene lookup returns CDR1 GTSNPN and CDR2 SVGIG (reference sequence). This CDR3 is built from 11 residues. The ends were cut back, 2 bases at V and 3 bases at J, with 4 bases in the middle. The CDR3 region has the DNA TGTGCCTGGAGTCCCGACTATGGCTACACCTTC. The encoded protein is CAWSPDYGYTF.

The chain is built from TRBV5-6 and TRBJ2-7; 7 bases map to TRBD2. Per germline, CDR1 SGHDT and CDR2 YYEEEE. This CDR3 region has 14 residues. The J segment lost 3 bases and the V segment lost 4 bases, leaving 7 bases of the junction unmatched. The CDR3 region has the DNA TGTGCCAGCAGCATCAGCGGGGATTACTACGAGCAGTACTTC. Its protein is CASSISGDYYEQYF.

The J gene is TRBJ2-7, the V gene TRBV5-6, with D tentatively TRBD1 (6 bases). V was cut by 5 bases and J by 6 bases, with 15 bases left in between. The CDR3 sequence is 13 residues long. Germline V gene data show CDR1 as SGHDT and CDR2 as YYEEEE. The CDR3 region is CASSQTQGSEQYF. CDR3 coding DNA: TGTGCCAGCAGTCAAACCCAGGGGAGCGAGCAGTACTTC.

This sequence joins TRBV29-1 and TRBJ1-2, with a tentative D call TRBD1 (6 bases). The CDR3 is 15 amino acids. Trimming pared 6 bases from V and 8 bases from J, leaving 25 bases between. Germline V gene lookup returns CDR1 SQVTM and CDR2 ANQGSEA. The CDR3 sequence: CSVPFQGPTGGGYTF. As DNA, the CDR3 is TGCAGCGTCCCCTTCCAGGGCCCTACCGGGGGCGGCTACACCTTC.

This chain links TRBV5-6 with TRBJ1-2, with 9 bases that match TRBD1. The CDR3 is made up of 15 amino acids. Trimming at V came to 4 bases and at J to 4 bases, leaving 8 bases not matched to a gene. CDR1 SGHDT and CDR2 YYEEEE come from the germline V gene. The CDR3 spells CASSPGTGSAYGYTF. CDR3 DNA: TGTGCCAGCAGCCCCGGGACAGGGAGTGCCTATGGCTACACCTTC.

This clone was observed a single time. The chain carries TRBV10-3 and TRBJ2-2; 9 bases line up with TRBD2. CDR1 ENHRY and CDR2 SYGVKD come from the germline V gene. The CDR3 totals 18 residues. The V gene end was trimmed by 2 bases and the J gene end by 6 bases; junction bases not matched to a gene: 13. CDR3 residues: CAISEREAGGLPPGELFF. DNA for the CDR3: TGTGCCATCAGTGAGCGGGAAGCGGGGGGCCTTCCTCCCGGGGAGCTGTTTTTT.

This chain connects TRBV5-1 to TRBJ2-1; D remains ambiguous. Germline loops: CDR1 SGHRS, CDR2 YFSETQ. The germline V and J ends were trimmed by 0 bases and 8 bases, with 15 bases remaining between them. The CDR3 length is 15 residues. This CDR3 is CASSLGGAFVDEQFF. The CDR3 DNA follows: TGCGCCAGCAGCTTGGGTGGCGCATTTGTGGATGAGCAGTTCTTC.

The CDR3 spells CSAVQGYEQYF. CDR3 nucleotide sequence: TGCAGCGCTGTACAGGGGTACGAGCAGTACTTC. The chain joins TRBV29-1 to TRBJ2-7; 7 bases agree with TRBD1. This CDR3 is built from 11 residues. V was pared by 7 bases and J by 4 bases, with 4 bases of the junction left unmatched. Germline V gene sequence: CDR1 SQVTM, CDR2 ANQGSEA.

The J gene is TRBJ2-6, the V gene TRBV6-1; TRBD1 agrees at 9 bases. The CDR3 runs to 14 residues. Germline assignment: CDR1 MNHNS and CDR2 SASEGT. The ends lost 6 bases at V and 4 bases at J; junction bases unmatched: 1. The CDR3 loop reads CASRQGAGANVLTF. In DNA, the CDR3 is TGTGCCAGCAGACAGGGGGCCGGGGCCAACGTCCTGACTTTC.

This chain joins TRBV9 and TRBJ1-6; no clear D. Trimming pared 4 bases from V and 9 bases from J, leaving 8 bases between. This CDR3 is built from 12 residues. Germline CDR1 is SGDLS and CDR2 is YYNGEE. The CDR3 is CASSQTGSPLHF. The DNA of the CDR3 is TGTGCCAGCAGCCAAACTGGTTCACCCCTCCACTTT.

V and J are TRBV7-9 and TRBJ1-4; D not certain. The germline CDR1 and CDR2 sequences are SEHNR and FQNEAQ (reference sequence). The CDR3 length is 14 residues. The V and J ends lost 1 base and 6 bases respectively, with 9 bases between them. This CDR3 is CASSLEDWDEKLFF. The DNA of the CDR3 is TGTGCCAGCAGCTTAGAGGACTGGGATGAAAAACTGTTTTTT.